This TCR beta chain derives from a study of beta chain features in type 1 diabetes (dated by TCRdb to about 2018). With regard to the full study: Mean age, gender distribution, total cell number and subset yield did not differ between patients and healthy donors. Across all samples, around 100 million sorted cells were examined, and cell number per subset correlated strongly with RNA yield. The study compared TCRB repertoires of sorted circulating CD4+ T cell subsets between recently diagnosed type 1 diabetes patients and matched healthy donors. Regulatory and stem cell-like memory subsets were obtained from only 8 patients and roughly 8 healthy donors, while naive and central memory subsets were obtained from all 28 donors. The paper as a whole reports these results and caveats: Type 1 diabetes patients showed a moderate but significant shortening of TCRB CDR3 length in all four CD4+ subsets. Because cDNA was sequenced instead of genomic DNA, activated cells with high expression could be over-represented, although the groups did not differ in activation or CD3 levels. At VDJ recombination sites, patients with type 1 diabetes made fewer insertions and deleted more nucleotides, a pattern implying thymic rearrangement abnormalities. Because the HLA sub-analyses included only small numbers of individuals, any influence of HLA type on TCRB rearrangement was left unresolved. Shorter templates might be favored by PCR, yet because patient and control samples were amplified and corrected together, any such skew would affect both groups equally. Naive, central memory and regulatory TCRB repertoires appeared to be more alike among patients than among healthy donors.

The entire amount of isolated RNA was reverse transcribed using the High Capacity cDNA Reverse Transcription Kit, so the sequenced TCRB transcripts were expressed ones. Deep immunoSEQ sequencing was applied to naive, central memory and regulatory T cell samples, giving an average of roughly 3.5 million total reads per sample. Sorted cells were lysed in RLT buffer, and RNA was extracted using DNase-treated RNeasy Micro or Mini kits according to cell number. To prevent cross-contamination, each cell subset was processed individually, whereas patient and healthy donor samples were processed jointly. The immunoSEQ multiplex PCR was used to amplify TCRB sequences from cDNA, generating 87-bp fragments that spanned the CDR3 region. Sequencing of the amplicons was done on the Illumina HiSeq platform. From the authors' description of their analysis: PCR bias was computationally corrected using synthetic template baselines, reads within Hamming distance 2 were collapsed, and singletons that could not be merged were discarded. Reads were aligned against IMGT so that V, D and J genes, CDR3 length and insertions or deletions at six rearrangement sites could be assigned. Within each subset, clonotype counts were normalized to sorted cell number, and only after that were true diversity and Gini coefficients computed with the tcR R package. The overlap coefficient, calculated on TCRB nucleotide sequences, was used to quantify repertoire sharing. As a proxy for the pre-selection repertoire, out-of-frame TCRB sequences from naive cells were analyzed. This is the immuneACCESS table as TCRdb keeps it, with only in-frame sequences that have V and J called. A part of the clones is gone; compared with another copy, unresolved V genes explain less than half, and the rest is unexplained. That table furnishes V, J and clone size, whereas the DNA furnished D and trimming. This sample comprises 300,000 to 350,000 clones, approximately 15% of them detected only once. The ten largest clones add up to 0.015% of the sample.

From each donor, a single peripheral blood sample of roughly 0.11 L on average was drawn into heparinised tubes. A BD FACSAria II and a panel including CD45RO, CCR7, CD25, CD127, CD95 and CD27 were used to sort naive, central memory, regulatory and stem cell-like memory CD4+ T cells. All sorted populations exceeded 95% purity. PBMCs were isolated right away by Lymphoprep density gradient centrifugation and were stained directly, without culture. So that batch effects would be minimized, each experiment stained and sorted samples in pairs, pairing one healthy donor with one patient. This clone came up a few times. This receptor's antigen is unknown. Within one base of it there is no much larger clone, and no base qualities were kept. The TCR comes from a woman aged 18-30 years with type 1 diabetes. Material for sequencing was naive CD4+ T cells from blood. The sample's cell subset or site label, in plain terms: true naive CD4+ T cells.

The CDR3 in this case is CAGEMSDTQYF. Here is the DNA: TGTGCCGGGGAGATGTCAGATACGCAGTATTTT. Rearrangement joined TRBV7-9 to TRBJ2-3; 5 matching bases give a weak D call of TRBD2. CDR1 and CDR2, looked up from the germline V gene (reference sequence), are SEHNR and FQNEAQ. The germline ends are 10 bases apart after V is trimmed by 11 bases and J by 4 bases. The CDR3 spans 11 residues, from the cysteine through the phenylalanine. Kept here is only the CDR3 DNA, which spans 33 bases and is read in frame from base 1.